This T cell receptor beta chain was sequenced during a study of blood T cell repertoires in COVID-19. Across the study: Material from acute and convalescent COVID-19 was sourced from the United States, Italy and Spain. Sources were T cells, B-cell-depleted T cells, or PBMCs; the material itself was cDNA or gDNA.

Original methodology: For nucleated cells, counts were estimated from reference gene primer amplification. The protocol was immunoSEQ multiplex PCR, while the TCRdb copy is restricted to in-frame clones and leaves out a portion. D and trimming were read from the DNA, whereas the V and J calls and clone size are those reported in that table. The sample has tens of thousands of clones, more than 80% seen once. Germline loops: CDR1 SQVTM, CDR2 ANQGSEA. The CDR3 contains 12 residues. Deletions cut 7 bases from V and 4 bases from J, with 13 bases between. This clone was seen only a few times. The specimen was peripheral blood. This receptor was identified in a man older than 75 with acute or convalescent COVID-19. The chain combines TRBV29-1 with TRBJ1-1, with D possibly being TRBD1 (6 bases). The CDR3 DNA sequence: TGCAGCGCCGGGTCAGGGGTCACTGAAGCTTTCTTT. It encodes CSAGSGVTEAFF.